One and the same sample provided the 29 T cell receptor beta chains below, sequenced in a study of T-cell memory formation after mild COVID-19. TCRdb used MiXCR to reprocess the 5' RACE reads, holding one entry per CDR3 protein. The profile covers about 320,000 distinct CDR3 sequences, with about 13% appearing a single time and 21% taken by the ten largest. The specimen sequenced was PBMCs or a T cell subset sorted from them (not recorded which). These receptors all stem from a man aged 18 to 30 who had mild COVID-19 (a few samples of this study predate the infection). Cell type and time point are not known.

This clonotype has a handful of counts. The chain recombines TRBV29-1 with TRBJ1-2; D is undetermined. Trimming took 6 bases from V and 3 from J, leaving 8 bases between them. Germline lookup yields CDR1 SQVTM and CDR2 ANQGSEA. The CDR3 loop spans 11 amino acids. The CDR3 DNA reads TGCAGCGTAACGGGGTACTATGGCTACACCTTC. Translated, it gives CSVTGYYGYTF. Full variable domain (missing parts from reference TRBV29-1 and TRBJ1-2): SAVISQKPSRDICQRGTSLTIQCQVDSQVTMMFWYRQQPGQSLTLIATANQGSEATYESGFVIDKFPISRPNLTFSTLTVSNMSPEDSSIYLCSVTGYYGYTFGSGTRLTVV.

Here the CDR3 reads CASSEGPPGTYEQYF. Here the CDR3 DNA reads TGTGCCAGCAGTGAGGGGCCTCCGGGGACCTACGAGCAGTACTTC. V usage is TRBV25-1 and J usage is TRBJ2-7, with D perhaps given as TRBD1 or TRBD2 (5 bases each). The germline V gene has CDR1 MGHDK and CDR2 SYGVNS. The CDR3 extends over 15 amino acids. V was trimmed by 3 bases and J by 2 bases, leaving 14 bases between them.

J is TRBJ1-6 and V is TRBV5-1; D remains unclear. CDR1 is SGHRS, CDR2 YFSETQ, per germline. CDR3 length equals 15 residues. The V gene lost 3 bases and the J gene lost 9 bases, with 16 bases spanning the gap. In nucleotides, the CDR3 is TGCGCCAGCAGCTCTGGCAGGAGTGTTAGTTCACCCCTCCACTTT. Translation gives CASSSGRSVSSPLHF.

The gene calls are TRBV10-3 and TRBJ2-5; 10 bases agree with TRBD2. Germline V gene data show CDR1 as ENHRY and CDR2 as SYGVKD. This CDR3 region has 13 residues. The trim removed 6 bases at V and 3 bases at J, leaving 1 base unmatched. The CDR3 nucleotides are TGTGCCATCAGAGCGGGGGGGGAAGAGACCCAGTACTTC. This translates into CAIRAGGEETQYF.

This clonotype came up a few times. The chain uses TRBV7-9 and TRBJ2-1, with 7 bases fitting TRBD2. V gave up 8 bases and J gave up 7 bases; unmatched junction bases: 5. Germline V lookup: CDR1 SEHNR, CDR2 FQNEAQ (reference sequence). The CDR3 is 12 residues long. CDR3 in amino acids: CASGLGRNEQFF. In DNA, the CDR3 is TGTGCCAGCGGTCTCGGGAGGAATGAGCAGTTCTTC.

In its sample, this clonotype was seen once. This sequence joins TRBV2 and TRBJ1-1; D unclear. Germline lookup yields CDR1 SNHLY and CDR2 FYNNEI. The CDR3 spans 14 residues. V lost 2 bases and J 4 bases, leaving 11 bases between the germline ends. CDR3 bases: TGTGCCAGCAGTGAACTTCCCAGGCGCACTGAAGCTTTCTTT. It specifies CASSELPRRTEAFF.

The CDR3 DNA sequence: TGTGCCAGCAGTTGGGGCGTGGGGGCTATGGAGACCCAGTACTTC. This codes for CASSWGVGAMETQYF. The rearrangement links TRBV12-3 or TRBV12-4 to TRBJ2-5; perhaps TRBD1 as D (6 bases). The CDR3 covers 15 residues. V lost 4 bases to trimming and J lost 5 bases, with 17 bases between them.

In this sample, this clonotype turned up many times. This chain links TRBV7-3 with TRBJ2-6; the D is unclear. The V and J ends lost 5 bases and 2 bases respectively, with 10 bases between them. CDR3 length equals 15 residues. Germline CDR1 and CDR2: SGHTA and FQGTGA. For the CDR3, the DNA is TGTGCCAGCAGCCCTTGGCCTCCTGGGGCCAACGTCCTGACTTTC. Translation gives CASSPWPPGANVLTF.

This clonotype was detected only a few times. The V and J genes are TRBV3-1 and TRBJ1-1, with 7 nucleotides matching TRBD1. In germline, CDR1 is LGHDT, CDR2 YNNKEL (reference sequence). Trimming at V came to 6 bases and at J to 4 bases, leaving 5 bases not matched to a gene. CDR3 size: 13 residues. In DNA form, the CDR3 reads TGTGCCAGCAGGGAAGGGGGCTCCACTGAAGCTTTCTTT. It is translated as CASREGGSTEAFF. Based on the CDR3 plus reference TRBV3-1 and TRBJ1-1, the full variable domain is DTAVSQTPKYLVTQMGNDKSIKCEQNLGHDTMYWYKQDSKKFLKIMFSYNNKELIINETVPNRFSPKSPDKAHLNLHINSLELGDSAVYFCASREGGSTEAFFGQGTRLTVV.

Ten or more counts support this clonotype. This sequence joins TRBV7-2 and TRBJ2-5; 7 bases align to TRBD2. This CDR3 is built from 14 residues. Germline CDR1 SGHTA, CDR2 FQGNSA. The trim removed 4 bases at V and 1 base at J, leaving 3 bases unmatched. The CDR3 protein is CASSSAGTQETQYF. DNA of the CDR3: TGTGCCAGCAGCTCAGCGGGGACCCAAGAGACCCAGTACTTC.

The chain carries TRBV5-6 and TRBJ1-5; D may be TRBD1 (5 bases). Trimming stripped 4 bases from V and 3 bases from J, with 11 bases between. This CDR3 comprises 14 residues. The germline gives CDR1 SGHDT, CDR2 YYEEEE. As DNA, the CDR3 is TGTGCCAGCAGCGTCGCGGGGCCCAATCAGCCCCAGCATTTT. Its protein product is CASSVAGPNQPQHF.

This clonotype was observed a few times. The V and J genes are TRBV3-1 and TRBJ2-3; TRBD2 agrees at 8 bases. CDR1 and CDR2 (germline): LGHDT, YNNKEL (reference sequence). Unmatched junction bases numbered 8, after V lost 4 bases and J lost 5 bases. This CDR3 spans 15 amino acids. CDR3 protein: CASSPGAGAGDTQYF. DNA of the CDR3: TGTGCCAGCAGCCCGGGAGCGGGGGCTGGAGATACGCAGTATTTT.

This clonotype has more than one count but fewer than ten. The rearrangement uses TRBV5-1 and TRBJ2-5; tentatively, D is TRBD1 (6 bases). Trimming took off 7 bases at V and 5 bases at J, with 18 bases between the two ends. This CDR3 is built from 14 residues. The germline CDR1 and CDR2 sequences are SGHRS and YFSETQ. CDR3 loop: CASCRTGFRETQYF. The DNA for the CDR3 is TGCGCCAGCTGTCGAACAGGGTTCCGGGAGACCCAGTACTTC. Supplemented by reference TRBV5-1 and TRBJ2-5, the full variable domain reads KAGVTQTPRYLIKTRGQQVTLSCSPISGHRSVSWYQQTPGQGLQFLFEYFSETQRNKGNFPGRFSGRQFSNSRSEMNVSTLELGDSALYLCASCRTGFRETQYFGPGTRLLVL.

This clonotype was counted between two and nine times. The chain links TRBV7-9 to TRBJ2-7, with no clear D. Germline CDR1 reads SEHNR; CDR2 reads FQNEAQ (reference sequence). The ends were cut back, 4 bases at V and 2 bases at J, with 15 bases in the middle. The CDR3 has 15 residues. CDR3 in DNA: TGTGCCAGCAGCTCTCCTTTGAAGCGCACCTACGAGCAGTACTTC. It yields the protein CASSSPLKRTYEQYF.

This clonotype was detected a few times. This sequence joins TRBV3-2 and TRBJ1-1. TRBV3-2 is a listed pseudogene. CDR3 length equals 16 residues. The CDR3 bases are TGTGCCAGCAGCCAATGGGATATTGGGGTGAACACTGAAGCTTTCTTT. Translated: CASSQWDIGVNTEAFF.

This rearrangement joins TRBV4-2 to TRBJ1-1; D call uncertain. Trimming pared 1 base from V and 1 base from J, leaving 10 bases between. The CDR3 has 15 residues. Germline CDR1 is LGHNA and CDR2 is YNFKEQ. The CDR3, as DNA: TGTGCCAGCAGCCAAGGGGCAGATAGGAACACTGAAGCTTTCTTT. Amino acid sequence: CASSQGADRNTEAFF.

This rearrangement joins TRBV11-2 to TRBJ2-5; TRBD2 agrees at 7 bases. The CDR3 totals 14 residues. CDR1 and CDR2 (germline): SGHAT, FQNNGV. V dropped 5 bases and J dropped 4; count of bases not matched to a gene: 7. CDR3 nucleotides: TGTGCCAGCAGCCATACTGGGGGGGGAGAGACCCAGTACTTC. It specifies CASSHTGGGETQYF.

This clonotype has just a few counts. This sequence joins TRBV7-2 and TRBJ1-1; D is possibly TRBD1 (5 bases). The V and J ends lost 1 base and 8 bases respectively, with 11 bases between them. This CDR3 region has 13 residues. Per germline, CDR1 SGHTA and CDR2 FQGNSA. The CDR3 loop reads CASSLERAGEAFF. The DNA for the CDR3 is TGTGCCAGCAGCTTAGAGAGGGCAGGGGAAGCTTTCTTT.

This clonotype was counted between two and nine times. The gene calls are TRBV24-1 and TRBJ2-1, with D unclear. Trimming cost V 5 bases and J 6 bases, with 10 bases left between them. Germline V gives CDR1 KGHDR, CDR2 SFDVKD. The CDR3 is 13 amino acids. The CDR3 loop is CATSAPWANEQFF. DNA for the CDR3: TGTGCCACCAGTGCCCCCTGGGCCAATGAGCAGTTCTTC.

This clonotype was seen a handful of times. The rearrangement joins TRBV24-1 to TRBJ2-5, with 7 bases that match TRBD2. With 1 base clipped from V and 5 bases from J, the junction kept 6 bases outside the gene matches. Per germline, CDR1 KGHDR and CDR2 SFDVKD. The CDR3 totals 15 residues. CDR3 nucleotide sequence: TGTGCCACCAGTGATTTCCTGGCGGGGGTGGAGACCCAGTACTTC. It specifies CATSDFLAGVETQYF.

This clonotype was counted between two and nine times. Written as DNA, the CDR3 is TGCAGTGCTAGAGAAGTTAGGTCTAATGAAAAACTGTTTTTT. As protein: CSAREVRSNEKLFF. The V gene is TRBV20-1, the J gene TRBJ1-4, with no clear D. Germline CDR1 DFQATT, CDR2 SNEGSKA (reference sequence). The CDR3 loop spans 14 amino acids. Trimming removed 0 bases from V and 3 bases from J, with 8 bases in between.

This chain links TRBV4-1 with TRBJ1-1, with unresolved D. Per germline, CDR1 MGHRA and CDR2 YSYEKL. V was clipped by 4 bases and J by 8 bases, with 14 bases between them. This CDR3 region has 13 residues. CDR3 DNA: TGCGCCAGCAGCCCTACAAACCGGGCCGAAGCTTTCTTT. It translates to CASSPTNRAEAFF.

The CDR3 nucleotides are TGTGCCAGCACTCGGGGCTTCTTTGGCTACACCTTC. This translates into CASTRGFFGYTF. V and J are TRBV12-3 or TRBV12-4 and TRBJ1-2; a weak D match, TRBD1 (5 bases). This CDR3 region has 12 residues. Trimming pared 7 bases from V and 7 bases from J, leaving 13 bases between.

This clonotype was detected only a few times. The CDR3 DNA reads TGTGCCAGCAGCCGCGGGGGGCTGGTCCTCACAGATACGCAGTATTTT. Amino acid sequence: CASSRGGLVLTDTQYF. This chain joins TRBV12-3 or TRBV12-4 and TRBJ2-3, with 8 positions matching TRBD2. Unmatched junction bases numbered 10, after V lost 6 bases and J lost 2 bases. The length of the CDR3 is 16 residues.

The chain is built from TRBV2 and TRBJ1-1, with 9 bases fitting TRBD1. The CDR3 is made up of 15 amino acids. J lost 7 bases, V lost 0 bases, and 6 bases had no gene match. Germline CDR1 SNHLY, CDR2 FYNNEI. The CDR3 DNA reads as TGTGCCAGCAGTGAAGCGCGGGGGACAGGGAGTGAAGCTTTCTTT. Translated: CASSEARGTGSEAFF.

The rearrangement links TRBV12-3 or TRBV12-4 to TRBJ2-3; TRBD1 matches 10 bases. There are 13 residues in the CDR3. J was trimmed by 6 bases and V by 6 bases; bases with no gene match: 3. The CDR3 sequence: CASRWTGGDTQYF. The CDR3, as DNA: TGTGCCAGCAGGTGGACAGGGGGGGATACGCAGTATTTT.

This clonotype was seen a few times. The chain links TRBV9 to TRBJ2-1, with D unclear. V was trimmed by 0 bases and J by 0 bases, leaving 7 bases between them. The CDR3 has 15 residues. CDR1 is SGDLS, CDR2 YYNGEE, per germline. For the CDR3, the DNA is TGTGCCAGCAGCGTAGGGAGAAGCTCCTACAATGAGCAGTTCTTC. It specifies CASSVGRSSYNEQFF.

This clonotype was seen many times. The rearrangement uses TRBV12-3 or TRBV12-4 and TRBJ2-6, with TRBD1 identical over 9 bases. The CDR3 totals 19 residues. V shed 1 base, J shed 3 bases, and the junction held 10 bases outside the gene matches. The CDR3 is CASSLVNNRGRRGANVLTF. CDR3 nucleotides: TGTGCCAGCAGTTTAGTGAACAACAGGGGGCGACGTGGGGCCAACGTCCTGACTTTC.

In this sample, this clonotype turned up a few times. DNA of the CDR3: TGTGCCAGCAGTTACCGGGAATGGACCTCACCCCTCCACTTT. It is translated as CASSYREWTSPLHF. The chain employs TRBV6-2 or TRBV6-3 and TRBJ1-6; D is undetermined. The CDR3 totals 14 residues. Germline loops: CDR1 MNHEY, CDR2 SVGEGT. Trimming left V 2 bases short and J 10 bases short, with 12 bases between.